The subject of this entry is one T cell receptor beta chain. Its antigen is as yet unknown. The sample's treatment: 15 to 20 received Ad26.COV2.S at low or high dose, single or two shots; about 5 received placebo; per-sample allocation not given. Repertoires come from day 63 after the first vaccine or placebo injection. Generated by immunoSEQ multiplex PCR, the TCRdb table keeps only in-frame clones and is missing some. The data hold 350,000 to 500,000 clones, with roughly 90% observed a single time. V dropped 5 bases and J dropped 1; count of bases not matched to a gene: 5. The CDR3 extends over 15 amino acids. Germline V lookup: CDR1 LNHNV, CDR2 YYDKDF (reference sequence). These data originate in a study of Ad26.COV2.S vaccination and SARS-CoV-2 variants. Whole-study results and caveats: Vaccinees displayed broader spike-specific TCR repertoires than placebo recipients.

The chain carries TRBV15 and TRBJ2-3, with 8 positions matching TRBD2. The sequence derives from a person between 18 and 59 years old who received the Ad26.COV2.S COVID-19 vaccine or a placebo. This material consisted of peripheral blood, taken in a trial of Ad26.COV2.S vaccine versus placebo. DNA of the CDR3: TGTGCCACCAGCCGGGCGGGAGGACGCACAGATACGCAGTATTTT. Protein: CATSRAGGRTDTQYF. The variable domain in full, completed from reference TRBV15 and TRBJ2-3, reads DAMVIQNPRYQVTQFGKPVTLSCSQTLNHNVMYWYQQKSSQAPKLLFHYYDKDFNNEADTPDNFQSRRPNTSFCFLDIRSPGLGDTAMYLCATSRAGGRTDTQYFGPGTRLTVL.